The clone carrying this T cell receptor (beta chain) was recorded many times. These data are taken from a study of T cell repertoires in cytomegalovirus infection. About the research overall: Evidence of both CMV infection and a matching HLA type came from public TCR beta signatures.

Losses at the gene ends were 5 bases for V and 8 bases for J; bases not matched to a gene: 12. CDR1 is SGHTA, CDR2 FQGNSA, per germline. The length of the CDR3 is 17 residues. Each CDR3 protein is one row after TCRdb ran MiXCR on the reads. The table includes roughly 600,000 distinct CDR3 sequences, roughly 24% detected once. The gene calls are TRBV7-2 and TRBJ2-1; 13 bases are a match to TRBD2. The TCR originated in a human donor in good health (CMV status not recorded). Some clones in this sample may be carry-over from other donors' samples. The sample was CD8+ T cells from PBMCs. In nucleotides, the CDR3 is TGTGCCAGCAGCCGGGGGGCACTAGCGGGGGGGCCCGATGAGCAGTTCTTC. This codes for CASSRGALAGGPDEQFF.